This paragraph covers one T cell receptor (beta chain) sequence. What antigen it recognizes has not been identified. Base qualities are not recorded, but no much larger clone differs from it by a single base. These data originate in a study of blood T cell repertoires in COVID-19 (dated by TCRdb to between 2020 and 2021). About the study as a whole: Samples from collaborators originated in the United States, Italy and Spain and spanned both the acute and convalescent phases of COVID-19. The prospective study material was composed of cDNA or gDNA derived from T cells, B-cell-depleted T cells, or PBMCs. Subjects who had been exposed to COVID-19, were actively infected with it, or had recovered from it provided the deeply sampled blood TCRbeta repertoires that made up the dataset. The repertoires were made available in a free public database intended to serve as a resource for research on the immune response to SARS-CoV-2. The samples were drawn from two sources: the first 160 participants of the ongoing ImmuneRACE study, and 1,000 to 1,500 subjects contributed by 6 global collaborators. A de-identified subject ID, COVID-19 status, age in years and sex were almost always included in the sample metadata. Where available, HLA class I and class II types were taken from metadata supplied by the sample provider and were not determined by assay-based typing.

In the prospective study, participants were about 18 to 100 years old, resided in about two dozen geographic areas of the United States, and were enrolled through a virtual design. In the prospective study, cohorts were assigned on the basis of participant-reported clinical history obtained from a screening survey and a study questionnaire. Recovered participants in ImmuneRACE Cohort 3 were defined by two consecutive negative NP/OP PCR tests, clearance by a healthcare professional, or resolution of symptoms. Mobile phlebotomists in the prospective study collected whole blood, serum and a nasopharyngeal or oropharyngeal swab from every participant. Over a roughly two-month period, participants in the prospective study had the option of providing additional blood draws and questionnaires. Before DNA extraction, prospective study blood samples were shipped either frozen or at room temperature. Summary of the overall study and its limitations: Clinical and demographic metadata were provided uncurated, with the amount varying by source and participant.

V is shortened by 6 bases, J by 0 bases, and the region joining them spans 12 bases. The CDR3 has 15 amino acids, counting the end cysteine and phenylalanine. The entry retains the CDR3 DNA only, 45 bases that are in frame from base 1. TCRbeta CDR3 regions were amplified from genomic DNA by means of the immunoSEQ Assay, a bias-controlled multiplex PCR. On the study's bioinformatics: The number of nucleated cells in each sample was estimated by amplification of reference gene primers within the assay. Sequence reads were collapsed and filtered to measure the absolute abundance of every unique TCRbeta CDR3 rearrangement. For each sample, productive Simpson clonality was calculated as the square root of Simpson's diversity index over productive rearrangements. Here the immuneACCESS table is served through TCRdb, limited to in-frame sequences with V and J called. Missing clones are a known gap in these copies; in checked studies unresolved V genes cover under half, and the rest lacks a known reason. That table supplies the V and J calls and clone size; D and trimming were determined from the DNA. The sample table contains about 170,000 clones; only one count was recorded for roughly 90% of them. Jointly, the top ten make up more than 0.75% of the sample.

The sample comprised PBMCs or T cells enriched from blood (not recorded which). The sequence links TRBV23-1 to TRBJ2-1, with TRBD2 tentatively as D gene (5 bases match). TRBV23-1 is identified as an open reading frame with a role that is uncertain. The TCR sequence derives from a woman aged 18-29 years who had recovered from COVID-19. The CDR3 corresponds to CASSGGGPSYNEQFF. The nucleotide sequence is given as TGCGCCAGCAGCGGCGGAGGCCCCTCCTACAATGAGCAGTTCTTC.